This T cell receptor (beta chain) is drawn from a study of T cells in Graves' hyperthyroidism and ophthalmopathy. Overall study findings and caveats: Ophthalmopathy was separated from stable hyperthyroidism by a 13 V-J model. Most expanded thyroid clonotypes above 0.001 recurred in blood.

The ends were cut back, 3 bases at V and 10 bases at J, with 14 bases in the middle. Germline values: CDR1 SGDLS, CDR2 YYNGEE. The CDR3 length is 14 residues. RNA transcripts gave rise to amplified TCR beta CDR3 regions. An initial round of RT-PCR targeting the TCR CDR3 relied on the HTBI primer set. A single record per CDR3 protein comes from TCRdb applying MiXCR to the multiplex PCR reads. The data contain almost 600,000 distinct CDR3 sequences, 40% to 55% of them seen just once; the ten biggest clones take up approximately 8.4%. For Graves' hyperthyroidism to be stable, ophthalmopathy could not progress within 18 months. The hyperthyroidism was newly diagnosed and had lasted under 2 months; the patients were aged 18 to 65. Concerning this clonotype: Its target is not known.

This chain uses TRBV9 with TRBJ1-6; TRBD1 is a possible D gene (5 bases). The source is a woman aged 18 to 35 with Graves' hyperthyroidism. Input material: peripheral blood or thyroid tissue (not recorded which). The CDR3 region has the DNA TGTGCCAGCAGCGCAGGAGTGGGGCGGTCACCCCTCCACTTT. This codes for CASSAGVGRSPLHF.